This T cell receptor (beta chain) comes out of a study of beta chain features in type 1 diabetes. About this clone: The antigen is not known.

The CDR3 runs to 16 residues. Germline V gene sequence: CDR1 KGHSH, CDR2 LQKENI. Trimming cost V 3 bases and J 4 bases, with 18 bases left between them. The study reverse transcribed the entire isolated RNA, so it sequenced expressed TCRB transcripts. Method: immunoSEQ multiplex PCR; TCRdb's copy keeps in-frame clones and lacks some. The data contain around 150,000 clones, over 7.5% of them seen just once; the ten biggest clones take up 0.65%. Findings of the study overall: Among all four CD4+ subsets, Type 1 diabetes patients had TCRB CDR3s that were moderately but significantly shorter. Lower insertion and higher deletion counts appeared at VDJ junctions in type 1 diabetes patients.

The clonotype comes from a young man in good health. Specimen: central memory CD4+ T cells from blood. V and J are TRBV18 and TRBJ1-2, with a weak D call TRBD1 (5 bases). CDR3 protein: CASSPGLSKVGYGYTF. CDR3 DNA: TGTGCCAGCTCACCGGGACTCTCCAAGGTTGGCTATGGCTACACCTTC.